This TCR beta chain is drawn from a study of patients and donors after allogeneic stem cell transplantation. TCRdb processed the RT-PCR reads anew with MiXCR; each CDR3 protein has one entry. The sample contains about a million distinct CDR3 sequences, 15% to 20% of which appear only once. CDR1 is SGHTA, CDR2 FQGTGA, per germline. This CDR3 has 13 amino acids. The chain links TRBV7-3 to TRBJ2-7; 10 nucleotides line up with TRBD2. The better agreement between TRBJ2-5 and the DNA end casts doubt on the J call. Source material: blood, either unsorted or a sorted T cell fraction (not recorded which). The source of this sequence is a human donor who was either an allogeneic HSCT recipient or a stem cell or donor lymphocyte infusion donor (not recorded which). It is not recorded whose cells these are; they may come from a transplant donor. Written as DNA, the CDR3 is TGTGCCAGCAGCTCCAGGACTAGCGGGACCCAGTACTTC. Residues: CASSSRTSGTQYF.